These T cell receptor beta chains were read from a single sample in a study of persistence of HIV-infected CD4 T cells. No antigen has been assigned to these receptors. Assay: immunoSEQ multiplex PCR; the TCRdb copy retains only in-frame clones and omits some. Of fewer than 35,000 clones in the sample, less than 75% are singletons; the top ten hold roughly 1.4%. Sequencing was performed on CD4+ T cells sorted from PBMCs after approximately 20-hour stimulation, taken from a patient who received antiretroviral therapy. These receptors all come from an adult man with HIV who was CMV-seropositive. Both conserved end residues are part of each CDR3.

v_call cdr3_aa
TRBV6-4 CASSDAGGASGYTF
TRBV7-9 CASSSQGNTEAFF
TRBV19 CASSAASNTEAFF
TRBV2 CASSESQEGNTIYF
TRBV5-6 CASSQTGFKGYTF
TRBV9 CASSASTGTYEQYF
TRBV19 CASSFTGKNYEQYF
TRBV19 CASSMGAGRGDSGANVLTF
TRBV6-5 CASSRQGTAEAFF
TRBV6-6 CASSPMGSQPQHF
TRBV28 CASNPPGRRIGFDGYTF
TRBV6-5 CASNRERTGELFF
TRBV27 CASSSIQGNEKLFF
TRBV28 CASRKGQGMYNEQFF
TRBV18 CASSPPRAGGQGAFNEAFF
TRBV7-2 CASSPAGGSFEQYF
TRBV4-1 CASSQPRDGAGYTF
TRBV5-4 CASSPERGTTEAFF
TRBV2 CASAWGRPNQPQHF
TRBV9 CASSVEAGGSTDTQYF
TRBV27 CASSLLGKNIHEQYF
TRBV5-1 CASRSDRNTDTQYF
TRBV29-1 CSVRGRMGNEQFF
TRBV3-1/TRBV3-2 CASSPTGPRGNTIYF